This T cell receptor (beta chain) emerged from a study of spatial heterogeneity in lung cancer. The time point denotes: sample taken at primary tumor resection. Tumor, nontumor lung or frozen PBMC supplied whole RNA that was sequenced unsorted. Germline V gene sequence: CDR1 SGHTA, CDR2 FQGNSA. Trimming cost V 5 bases and J 2 bases, with 10 bases left between them. The CDR3 sequence is 13 residues long. Each CDR3 protein gets one entry after TCRdb re-called the 5' RACE reads with MiXCR. Of around 12,000 distinct CDR3 sequences in the sample, around 15% were seen once. The material sequenced was PBMCs, taken at surgery. The chain combines TRBV7-2 with TRBJ2-7; the D is unclear. The receptor was isolated from a female donor with early-stage non-small cell lung cancer. DNA for the CDR3: TGTGCCAGCAGCCCCCCCTCAGCCTACGAGCAGTACTTC. Encoded protein: CASSPPSAYEQYF.